The entry that follows covers one T cell receptor (beta chain) sequence. The antigen it recognizes is unknown. No much larger clonotype is one base removed from it; base qualities were not supplied. The V and J ends are trimmed by 2 bases and 7 bases, leaving 13 bases between them. From the cysteine up to the phenylalanine, the CDR3 has a length of 14 residues. Here the CDR3 DNA is all that survives: 42 bases in frame from base 1. Looking up the germline V gene yields CDR1 SGDLS and CDR2 YYNGEE. TCR cDNA was synthesized by 5'RACE template switching, which introduced a universal primer site and unique molecular identifiers. cDNA synthesis was primed from both the TCR alpha and TCR beta constant segments. Libraries were amplified in two PCR steps, with sample barcodes and sequencing adapters added in the second step. Libraries were sequenced on Illumina HiSeq 2500 (2x100 bp) or NovaSeq (2x150 bp). On the study's bioinformatics: MIGEC was used to demultiplex reads and collapse the reads into UMI consensus sequences, and MiXCR was used for V(D)J alignment. Vaccine-responding clonotypes were identified with edgeR using replicate PBMC samples, with FDR below 0.01 and a log2 fold change above 5 up to day 15 being required. CD4 or CD8 identity was assigned to each bulk clonotype according to whether the clonotype was present at higher abundance in the sequenced CD4 repertoire or the sequenced CD8 repertoire. TCRdb applied fastp at Q25 and MiXCR to the public reads, then kept only in-frame beta chains. Identical CDR3 protein sequences are pooled into one entry, listed with their most common genes and DNA. TCRdb's processing, not the authors', yielded these V and J calls. For this sample the table gives about 58,000 distinct CDR3 sequences, of which more than 5.5% were detected only once. The top ten clonotypes cover less than 45% of the sample.

The sample's treatment or condition label, in plain terms: live attenuated yellow fever vaccine strain. A standard Ficoll-Paque protocol was used to isolate PBMCs from peripheral blood. Dynabeads CD4 and CD8 positive selection kits were used to isolate CD4 and CD8 T-cell fractions. TriZol was used to extract RNA from bulk PBMCs, from CD4 and CD8 fractions, and from dextramer-positive and dextramer-negative fractions. The data belong to a study of T cells after yellow fever vaccination (dated by TCRdb to between 2019 and 2020). Turning to the overall study: The SMART-Seq v4 Ultra Low Input RNA kit was used to prepare libraries from fractions with low cell numbers. Bulk PBMC replicates and cell subsets were isolated from blood drawn at multiple timepoints before and after both primary and secondary immunization. Bulk TCR alpha and beta repertoires were sequenced longitudinally to track T-cell clones before and after primary and booster YFV17D yellow fever vaccination. The cohort comprised two healthy male donors, one aged 18 to 29 and one aged 30 to 40 years. Study-wide conclusions, independent of this receptor: A small fraction of clonotypes appeared in both the CD4 and CD8 compartments, likely as a result of convergent recombination. Most clones expanded after primary vaccination were re-detected after the booster (around 96% of CD4 and roughly 87% of CD8), suggesting broad memory maintenance. Compared with the primary T-cell response, the secondary T-cell response was faster but weaker, reaching its peak on day 5 rather than on day 15. FACS-sorted repertoires could contain abundant contaminating clonotypes from the bulk population, so computational filtering was required. Because only two donors were included in the study, the extent to which the findings can be generalized is limited.

This receptor was obtained from a man aged 18 to 35 who received the YFV17D yellow fever vaccine. The rearranged chain carries TRBV9 and TRBJ2-1; the D element might be TRBD1 or TRBD2, as each aligns at 5 bases. This sample comprised CD8+ T cells sorted from PBMCs, obtained on the day of the first yellow fever vaccination. The CDR3 region: CASSVSGTANEQFF. The sequenced DNA is TGTGCCAGCAGCGTTTCCGGGACGGCGAATGAGCAGTTCTTC.